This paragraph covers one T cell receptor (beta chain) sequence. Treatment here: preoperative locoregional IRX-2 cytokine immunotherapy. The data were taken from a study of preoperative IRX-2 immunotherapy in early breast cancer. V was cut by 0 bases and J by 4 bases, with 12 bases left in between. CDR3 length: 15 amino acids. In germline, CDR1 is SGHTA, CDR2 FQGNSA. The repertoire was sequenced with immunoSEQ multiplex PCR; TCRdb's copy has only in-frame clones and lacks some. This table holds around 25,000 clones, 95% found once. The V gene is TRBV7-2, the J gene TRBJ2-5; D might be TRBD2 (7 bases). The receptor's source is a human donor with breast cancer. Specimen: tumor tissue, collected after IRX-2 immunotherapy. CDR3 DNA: TGTGCCAGCAGCTTAGCGGGGGGGGGCCCAGAGACCCAGTACTTC. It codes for CASSLAGGGPETQYF.